This T cell receptor beta chain appears in the sequencing data of a study of cytomegalovirus exposure and HLA in healthy donors. Study-level findings and limits: Later analysis demonstrated an association between a missense DCLRE1C variant and TCR beta V- and J-gene trimming.

Regarding this clone: Its matching antigen is unknown.

Germline V gene sequence: CDR1 MDHEN, CDR2 SYDVKM. V trimming: 1 base; J trimming: 5 bases; junction bases outside the gene matches: 4. CDR3 length: 14 amino acids. Use of 60 Vbeta and 13 Jbeta primers characterized the PCR. Clones were read by immunoSEQ multiplex PCR, and TCRdb kept only the in-frame ones, dropping some. Among roughly 100,000 clones listed, around 82% were seen once. This receptor was identified in a young woman in good health and CMV-seropositive. J is TRBJ1-2 and V is TRBV28; 7 bases are a match to TRBD1. Sequencing used PBMCs. The CDR3 spells CASSLLGQQYGYTF. The CDR3 DNA is TGTGCCAGCAGTTTATTGGGACAGCAATATGGCTACACCTTC.